This TCR beta chain originates from a study of cytomegalovirus exposure and HLA in healthy donors. Study in general: Early released data comprised around 80 million unique TCRs from HLA-typed donors.

Notes on this clone: The conserved phenylalanine or tryptophan is not found at the CDR3 terminus, so this likely reflects a read error.

V was pared by 1 base and J by 4 bases, with 9 bases of the junction left unmatched. Germline CDR1 is KGHSH and CDR2 is LQKENI. CDR3 length: 17 amino acids. The PCR employed 60 Vbeta primers together with 13 Jbeta primers. Clones were sequenced by immunoSEQ multiplex PCR, and TCRdb holds only the in-frame ones, with some missing. The table has some 200,000 clones, roughly 9.4% seen once. The chain carries TRBV18 and TRBJ1-5; TRBD1 agrees at 8 bases. The sequence was collected from a woman aged 25 to 45 in good health and CMV-seropositive. Specimen: PBMCs. The CDR3, as DNA: TGTGCCAGCTCACCACTAGGGCAGGGGGCAGGAAATCAGCCCCAGCATGTT. Its protein is CASSPLGQGAGNQPQHV.